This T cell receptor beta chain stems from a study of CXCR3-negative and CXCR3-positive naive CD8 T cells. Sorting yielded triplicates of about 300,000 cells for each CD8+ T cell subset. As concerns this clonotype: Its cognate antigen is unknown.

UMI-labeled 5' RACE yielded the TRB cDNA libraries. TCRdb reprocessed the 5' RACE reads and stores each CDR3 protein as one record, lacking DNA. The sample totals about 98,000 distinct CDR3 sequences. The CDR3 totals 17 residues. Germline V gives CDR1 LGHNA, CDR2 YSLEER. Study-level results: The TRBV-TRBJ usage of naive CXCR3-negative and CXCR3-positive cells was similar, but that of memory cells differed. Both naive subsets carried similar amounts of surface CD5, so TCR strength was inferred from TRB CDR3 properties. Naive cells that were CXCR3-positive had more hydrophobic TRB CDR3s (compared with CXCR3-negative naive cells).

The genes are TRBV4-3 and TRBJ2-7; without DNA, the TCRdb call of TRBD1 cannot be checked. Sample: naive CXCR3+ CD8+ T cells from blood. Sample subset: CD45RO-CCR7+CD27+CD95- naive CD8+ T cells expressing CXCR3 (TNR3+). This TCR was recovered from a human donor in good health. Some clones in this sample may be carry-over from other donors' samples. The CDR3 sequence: CASSQSGIQGAQYEQYF.